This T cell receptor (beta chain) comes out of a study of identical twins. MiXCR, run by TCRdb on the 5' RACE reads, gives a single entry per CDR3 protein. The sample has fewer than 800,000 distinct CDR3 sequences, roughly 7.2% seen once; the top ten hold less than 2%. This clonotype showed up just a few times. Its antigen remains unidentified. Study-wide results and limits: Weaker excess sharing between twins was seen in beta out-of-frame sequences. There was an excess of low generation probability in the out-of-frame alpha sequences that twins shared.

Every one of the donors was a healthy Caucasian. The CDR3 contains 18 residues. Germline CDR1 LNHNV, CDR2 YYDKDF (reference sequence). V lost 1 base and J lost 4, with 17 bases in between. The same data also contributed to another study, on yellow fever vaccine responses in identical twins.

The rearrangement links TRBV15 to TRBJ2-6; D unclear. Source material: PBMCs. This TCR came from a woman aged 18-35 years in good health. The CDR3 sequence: CATSRASLTGSGANVLTF. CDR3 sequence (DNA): TGTGCCACCAGCAGAGCCTCCTTAACTGGATCAGGGGCCAACGTCCTGACTTTC.